This TCR beta chain is drawn from a study of memory CD4+ T cells and cytomegalovirus serostatus. Background on the study: This sample comes from healthy Belgian adults, fewer than 10 CMV seropositive, roughly 22 seronegative.

This clone was found once. In the authors' methods: Out-of-frame sequences were removed, leaving roughly 2,200,000 distinct TCRbeta sequences. Using immunoSEQ multiplex PCR, the repertoire was profiled, and TCRdb retains in-frame clones only, with some absent. V, J and clone size derive from that table, while D and trimming were established from the DNA sequence. The sample contains about 59,000 clones, approximately 78% of which appear only once. The sort gate was single viable CD3+CD4+CD8-CD45RO+ cells for memory CD4+ T cells. The germline V and J ends were trimmed by 3 bases and 1 base, with 8 bases remaining between them. Germline CDR1 SQVTM, CDR2 ANQGSEA. CDR3 size: 13 residues.

The sample was memory CD4+ T cells from blood. The chain recombines TRBV29-1 with TRBJ2-3; no clear D gene. The TCR originated in an adult in good health and CMV-seronegative. The CDR3 DNA is TGCAGCGTTGAGAGACCTGGCACAGATACGCAGTATTTT. It is translated as CSVERPGTDTQYF.